This entry lists 4 T cell receptor beta chains sequenced from one sample in a study of human T cells and chemical hapten exposure. As to time point: patch test 3, about 24 weeks after DPC sensitization. Stated treatment: therapeutic diphenylcyclopropenone sensitization with weekly scalp DPC. Via MiXCR, TCRdb re-called the RACE reads, giving one row per CDR3 protein. The data hold roughly 100,000 distinct CDR3 sequences, with under 35% observed a single time. The sequenced sample was whole blood, obtained in connection with sensitization to the hapten diphenylcyclopropenone (DPC). These receptors came from a man aged 40-50 years with alopecia areata. Some clones in this sample may be carry-over from other donors' samples.

The chain carries TRBV6-2 or TRBV6-3 and TRBJ2-1, with 10 bases aligning to TRBD2. With 2 bases clipped from V and 4 bases from J, the junction kept 11 bases outside the gene matches. This CDR3 comprises 18 residues. Germline CDR1 and CDR2: MNHEY and SVGEGT. DNA for the CDR3: TGTGCCAGCAGTTACAACCCGAATAGCGGGAGGCGGTACAATGAGCAGTTCTTC. Translation: CASSYNPNSGRRYNEQFF.

V usage is TRBV7-9 and J usage is TRBJ2-3; 12 nucleotides agree with TRBD2. The V and J ends lost 2 bases and 1 base, in that order; junction bases with no gene match: 10. Germline values: CDR1 SEHNR, CDR2 FQNEAQ (reference sequence). This CDR3 has 19 amino acids. The CDR3 DNA follows: TGTGCCAGCAGCTTACTACCGCTAGCGGGAGGGCTCGGCACAGATACGCAGTATTTT. Translation: CASSLLPLAGGLGTDTQYF. Full variable domain (missing parts from reference TRBV7-9 and TRBJ2-3): DTGVSQNPRHKITKRGQNVTFRCDPISEHNRLYWYRQTLGQGPEFLTYFQNEAQLEKSRLLSDRFSAERPKGSFSTLEIQRTEQGDSAMYLCASSLLPLAGGLGTDTQYFGPGTRLTVL.

The chain joins TRBV19 to TRBJ2-1; D is unresolved. The CDR3 extends over 15 amino acids. Germline CDR1 LNHDA, CDR2 SQIVND (reference sequence). V was clipped by 2 bases and J by 0 bases, with 8 bases between them. The CDR3 region has the DNA TGTGCCAGTAGTATAAAGGCAAGCTCCTACAATGAGCAGTTCTTC. Translated, it gives CASSIKASSYNEQFF. Drawing the rest from reference TRBV19 and TRBJ2-1, the complete variable domain is DGGITQSPKYLFRKEGQNVTLSCEQNLNHDAMYWYRQDPGQGLRLIYYSQIVNDFQKGDIAEGYSVSREKKESFPLTVTSAQKNPTAFYLCASSIKASSYNEQFFGPGTRLTVL.

This chain uses TRBV24-1 with TRBJ2-1, with D perhaps TRBD2 (5 bases). The CDR3 runs to 13 residues. The V end lost 7 bases, the J end lost 7 bases, and 13 bases lay between the germline ends. The germline gives CDR1 KGHDR, CDR2 SFDVKD. The chain's CDR3 is CATSSGLVNEQFF. The CDR3 DNA reads as TGTGCCACCAGCAGCGGACTGGTGAATGAGCAGTTCTTC.